Below are 10 T cell receptor beta chains sequenced from a single sample in a study of blood T cell repertoires in COVID-19. Assay: immunoSEQ multiplex PCR; the TCRdb copy retains only in-frame clones and omits some. The sample lists 100,000 to 150,000 clones; 85% to 90% were seen once. The specimen was peripheral blood. The receptors come from a man aged 55 to 70 with COVID-19, enrolled during active disease.

V usage is TRBV4-2 and J usage is TRBJ1-5, with TRBD1 as a possible D gene (5 bases). With 3 bases removed from V and 8 bases from J, the gap between germline ends came to 14 bases. CDR1 and CDR2 (germline): LGHNA, YNFKEQ. The CDR3 runs to 14 residues. CDR3 protein: CASSQGSGTKPQHF. The CDR3 DNA sequence: TGTGCCAGCAGCCAGGGCTCAGGGACTAAGCCCCAGCATTTT.

The chain carries TRBV3-1 (or the pseudogene TRBV3-2) and TRBJ1-6; 7 positions agree with TRBD1. Per the germline V gene, CDR1 is LGHDT and CDR2 is YNNKEL (reference sequence). This CDR3 is built from 14 residues. After removal of 4 bases from V and 8 bases from J, the junction contained 5 bases not matched to a gene. CDR3 residues: CASSPRDSYSPLHF. For the CDR3, the DNA is TGTGCCAGCAGCCCCCGGGACAGTTATTCACCCCTCCACTTT.

This sequence joins TRBV9 and TRBJ1-2, with 8 bases lining up with TRBD1. V dropped 3 bases and J dropped 10; count of bases not matched to a gene: 14. Germline assignment: CDR1 SGDLS and CDR2 YYNGEE. The CDR3 is made up of 15 amino acids. The CDR3 DNA is TGTGCCAGCAGCGCTGCTGATAGGACAGGGAGTGCCTACACCTTC. It yields the protein CASSAADRTGSAYTF.

The chain uses TRBV12-3 or TRBV12-4 and TRBJ2-7; a possible D gene is TRBD1 (6 bases). Trimming stripped 5 bases from V and 9 bases from J, with 14 bases between. The CDR3 has 12 residues. CDR3 residues: CASSKQGRGQYF. The CDR3 DNA reads TGTGCCAGCAGTAAACAGGGACGAGGGCAGTACTTC.

This chain connects TRBV12-5 to TRBJ2-3, with 16 bases fitting TRBD2. The length of the CDR3 is 16 residues. Germline CDR1 and CDR2: LGHNT and FRNRAP. V shed 4 bases and J 6 bases; nucleotides not matched to a gene: 4. The CDR3 region is CASGSGTSGGADTQYF. DNA of the CDR3: TGTGCTAGTGGTTCAGGGACTAGCGGGGGGGCGGATACGCAGTATTTT.

This clone was seen once. CDR3 loop: CASSSVSGQETQYF. CDR3 DNA: TGTGCCAGCAGCTCAGTTAGCGGTCAAGAGACCCAGTACTTC. The chain joins TRBV7-2 to TRBJ2-5; D may be TRBD2 (6 bases). The CDR3 covers 14 residues. V was clipped by 4 bases and J by 2 bases, with 11 bases between them. Per germline, CDR1 SGHTA and CDR2 FQGNSA.

The rearrangement uses TRBV19 and TRBJ1-6; possibly TRBD1 for D (5 bases). This CDR3 is built from 15 residues. Per germline, CDR1 LNHDA and CDR2 SQIVND (reference sequence). Trimming shortened V by 3 bases and J by 2 bases, and 8 bases separated the two germline ends. The chain's CDR3 is CASSMGGTYNSPLHF. DNA of the CDR3: TGTGCCAGTAGTATGGGGGGAACCTATAATTCACCCCTCCACTTT.

The chain uses TRBV2 and TRBJ1-5; D might be TRBD1 (6 bases). V lost 7 bases and J lost 6, with 10 bases in between. The V gene's germline CDR1 is SNHLY and CDR2 FYNNEI. This CDR3 has 12 amino acids. CDR3: CASTGESQPQHF. The CDR3 DNA is TGTGCCAGCACAGGGGAGAGTCAGCCCCAGCATTTT.

The chain is built from TRBV5-4 and TRBJ1-1; tentative D call: TRBD1 (5 bases). Trimming took 1 base from V and 7 from J, leaving 11 bases between them. The CDR3 has 13 residues. Germline CDR1 and CDR2: SGHNT and YYREEE (reference sequence). CDR3 nucleotide sequence: TGTGCCAGCAGCTTGCCAGGGCCGGGTGAAGCTTTCTTT. Its protein is CASSLPGPGEAFF.

This rearrangement joins TRBV5-6 to TRBJ1-5; D is ambiguous. The CDR3 has 14 residues. V was trimmed by 0 bases and J by 2 bases, leaving 6 bases between them. The germline gives CDR1 SGHDT, CDR2 YYEEEE. The CDR3 nucleotides read TGTGCCAGCAGCTTGGGCTATGGCAATCAGCCCCAGCATTTT. Encoded protein: CASSLGYGNQPQHF.